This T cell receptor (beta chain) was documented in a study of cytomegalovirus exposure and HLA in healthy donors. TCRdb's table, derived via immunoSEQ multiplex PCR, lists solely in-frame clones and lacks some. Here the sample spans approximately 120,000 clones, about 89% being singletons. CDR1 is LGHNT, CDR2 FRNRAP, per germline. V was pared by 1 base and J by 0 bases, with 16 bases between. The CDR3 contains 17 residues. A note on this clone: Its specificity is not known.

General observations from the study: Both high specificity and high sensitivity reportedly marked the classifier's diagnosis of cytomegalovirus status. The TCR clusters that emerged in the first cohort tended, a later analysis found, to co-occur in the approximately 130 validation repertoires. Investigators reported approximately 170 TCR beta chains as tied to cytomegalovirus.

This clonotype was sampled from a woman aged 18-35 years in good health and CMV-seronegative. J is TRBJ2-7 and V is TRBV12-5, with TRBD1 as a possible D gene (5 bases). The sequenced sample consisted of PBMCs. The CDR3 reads CASGLDQVQVFSYEQYF. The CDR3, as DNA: TGTGCTAGTGGTTTGGATCAAGTACAGGTTTTCTCCTACGAGCAGTACTTC.